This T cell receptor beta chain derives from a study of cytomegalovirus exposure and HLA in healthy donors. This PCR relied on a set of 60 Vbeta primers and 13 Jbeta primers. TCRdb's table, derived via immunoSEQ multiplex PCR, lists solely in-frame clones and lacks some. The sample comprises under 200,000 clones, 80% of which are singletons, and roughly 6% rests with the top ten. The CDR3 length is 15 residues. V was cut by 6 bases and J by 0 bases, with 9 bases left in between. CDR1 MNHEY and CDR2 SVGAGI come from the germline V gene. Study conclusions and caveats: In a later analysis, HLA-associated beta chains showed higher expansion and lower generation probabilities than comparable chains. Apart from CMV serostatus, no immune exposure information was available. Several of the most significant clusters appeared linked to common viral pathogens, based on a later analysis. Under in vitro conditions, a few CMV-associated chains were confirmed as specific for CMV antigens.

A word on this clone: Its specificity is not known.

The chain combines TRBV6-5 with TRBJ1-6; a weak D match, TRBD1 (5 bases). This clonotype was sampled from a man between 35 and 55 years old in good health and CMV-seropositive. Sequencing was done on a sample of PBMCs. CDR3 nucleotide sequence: TGTGCCAGCAGGCGGGGGAGCTCCTATAATTCACCCCTCCACTTT. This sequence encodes CASRRGSSYNSPLHF.